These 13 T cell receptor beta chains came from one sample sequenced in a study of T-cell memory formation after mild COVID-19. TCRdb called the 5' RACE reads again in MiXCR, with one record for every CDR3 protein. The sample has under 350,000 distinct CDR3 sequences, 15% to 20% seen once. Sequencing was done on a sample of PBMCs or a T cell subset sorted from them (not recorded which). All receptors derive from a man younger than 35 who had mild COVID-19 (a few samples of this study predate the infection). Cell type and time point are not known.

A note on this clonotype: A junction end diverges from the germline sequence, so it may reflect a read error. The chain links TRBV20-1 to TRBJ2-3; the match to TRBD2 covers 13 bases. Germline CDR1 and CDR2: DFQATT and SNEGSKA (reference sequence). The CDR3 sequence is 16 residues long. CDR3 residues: CSARGTSGVGTDTQYF. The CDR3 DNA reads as TGCAGTGCGAGAGGGACTAGCGGGGTCGGCACAGATACGCAGTATTTT.

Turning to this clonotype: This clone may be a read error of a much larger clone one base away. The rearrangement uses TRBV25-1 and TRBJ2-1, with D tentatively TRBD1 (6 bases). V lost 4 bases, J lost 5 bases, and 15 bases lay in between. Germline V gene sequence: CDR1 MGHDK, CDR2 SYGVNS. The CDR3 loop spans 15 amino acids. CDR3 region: CASSAPAGDHNEQFF. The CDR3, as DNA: TGTGCCAGCAGTGCCCCGGCAGGGGACCACAATGAGCAGTTCTTC.

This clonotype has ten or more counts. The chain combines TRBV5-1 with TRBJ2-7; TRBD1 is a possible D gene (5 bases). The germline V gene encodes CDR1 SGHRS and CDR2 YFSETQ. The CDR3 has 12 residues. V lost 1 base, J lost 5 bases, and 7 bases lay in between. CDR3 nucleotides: TGCGCCAGCAGCTTGCAGGGAAACGAGCAGTACTTC. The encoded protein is CASSLQGNEQYF.

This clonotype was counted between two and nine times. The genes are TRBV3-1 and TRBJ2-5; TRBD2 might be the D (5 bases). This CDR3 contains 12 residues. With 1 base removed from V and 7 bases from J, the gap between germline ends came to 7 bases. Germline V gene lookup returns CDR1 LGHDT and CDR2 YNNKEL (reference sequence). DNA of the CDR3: TGTGCCAGCAGCCAAGTGGGGAGGACCCAGTACTTC. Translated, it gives CASSQVGRTQYF.

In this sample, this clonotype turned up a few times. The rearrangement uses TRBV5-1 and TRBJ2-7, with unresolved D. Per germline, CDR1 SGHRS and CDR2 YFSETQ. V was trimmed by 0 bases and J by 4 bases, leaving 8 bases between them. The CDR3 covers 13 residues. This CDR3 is CASSLAAGYEQYF. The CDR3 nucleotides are TGCGCCAGCAGCTTGGCGGCAGGTTACGAGCAGTACTTC.

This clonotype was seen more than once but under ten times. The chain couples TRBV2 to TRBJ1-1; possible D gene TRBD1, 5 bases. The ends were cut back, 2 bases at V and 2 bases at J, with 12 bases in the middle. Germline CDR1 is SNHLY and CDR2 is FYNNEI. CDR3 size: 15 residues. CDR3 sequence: CASSEWGGGNTEAFF. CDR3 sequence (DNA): TGTGCCAGCAGTGAATGGGGGGGAGGCAACACTGAAGCTTTCTTT.

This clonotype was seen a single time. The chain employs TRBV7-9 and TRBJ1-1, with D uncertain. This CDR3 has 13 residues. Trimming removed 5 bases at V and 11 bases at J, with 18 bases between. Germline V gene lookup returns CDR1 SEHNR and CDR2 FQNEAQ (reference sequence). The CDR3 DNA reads TGTGCCAGCAGCCCTGCCGGGGAGGCGAAGGCTTTCTTT. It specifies CASSPAGEAKAFF.

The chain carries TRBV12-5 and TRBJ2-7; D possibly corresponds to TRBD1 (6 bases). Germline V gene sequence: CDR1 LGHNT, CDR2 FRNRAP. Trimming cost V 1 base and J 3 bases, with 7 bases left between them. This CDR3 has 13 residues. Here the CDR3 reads CASGLGQVYEQYF. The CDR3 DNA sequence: TGTGCTAGTGGTTTGGGACAGGTCTACGAGCAGTACTTC.

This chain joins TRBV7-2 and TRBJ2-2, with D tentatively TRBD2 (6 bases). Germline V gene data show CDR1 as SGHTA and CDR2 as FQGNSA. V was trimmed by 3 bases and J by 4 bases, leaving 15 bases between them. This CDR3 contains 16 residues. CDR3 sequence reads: CASSFPSDTLTGELFF. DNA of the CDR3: TGTGCCAGCAGCTTTCCTAGCGACACACTCACCGGGGAGCTGTTTTTT.

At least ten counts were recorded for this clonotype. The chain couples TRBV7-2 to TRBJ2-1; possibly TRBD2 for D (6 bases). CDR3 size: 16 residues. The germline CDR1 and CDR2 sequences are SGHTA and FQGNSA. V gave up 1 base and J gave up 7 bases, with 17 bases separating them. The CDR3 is CASSLVSGRWVNEQFF. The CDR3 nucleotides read TGTGCCAGCAGCTTAGTTAGCGGACGATGGGTTAATGAGCAGTTCTTC.

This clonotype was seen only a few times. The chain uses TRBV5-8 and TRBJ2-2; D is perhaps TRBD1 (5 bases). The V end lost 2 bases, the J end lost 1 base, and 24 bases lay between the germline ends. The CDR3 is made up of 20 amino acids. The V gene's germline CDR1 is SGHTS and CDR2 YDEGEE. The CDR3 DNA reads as TGTGCCAGCAGCTTAGAGGCTGACAGAACCCCACCACAGAACACCGGGGAGCTGTTTTTT. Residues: CASSLEADRTPPQNTGELFF.

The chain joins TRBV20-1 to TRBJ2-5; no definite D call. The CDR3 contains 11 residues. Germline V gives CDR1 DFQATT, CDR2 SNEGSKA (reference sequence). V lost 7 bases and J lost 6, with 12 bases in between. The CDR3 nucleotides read TGCAGTGGCGTGTTGCGGAAGACCCAGTACTTC. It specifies CSGVLRKTQYF.

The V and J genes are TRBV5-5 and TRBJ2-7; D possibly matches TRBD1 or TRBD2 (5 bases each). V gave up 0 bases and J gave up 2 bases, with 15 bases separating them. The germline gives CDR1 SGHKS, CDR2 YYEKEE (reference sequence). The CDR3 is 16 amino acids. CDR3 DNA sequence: TGTGCCAGCAGCTTGGCCGGGGTAGCAGGGCCCTACGAGCAGTACGTC. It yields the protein CASSLAGVAGPYEQYV.